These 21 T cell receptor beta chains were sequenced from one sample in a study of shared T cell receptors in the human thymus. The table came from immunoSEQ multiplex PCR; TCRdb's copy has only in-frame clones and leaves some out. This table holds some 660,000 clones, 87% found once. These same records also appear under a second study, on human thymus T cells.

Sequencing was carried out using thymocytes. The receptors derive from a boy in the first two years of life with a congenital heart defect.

The CDR3 region has the DNA TGTGCTAGTGGCCCAGGCTTCATACAGGGCCACAATAGCAATCAGCCCCAGCATTTT. Protein sequence: CASGPGFIQGHNSNQPQHF. The chain uses TRBV12-5 and TRBJ1-5, with a tentative D call TRBD1 (6 bases). This CDR3 spans 19 amino acids. V was cut by 6 bases and J by 0 bases, with 24 bases left in between. Germline V CDR1 and CDR2: LGHNT, FRNRAP.

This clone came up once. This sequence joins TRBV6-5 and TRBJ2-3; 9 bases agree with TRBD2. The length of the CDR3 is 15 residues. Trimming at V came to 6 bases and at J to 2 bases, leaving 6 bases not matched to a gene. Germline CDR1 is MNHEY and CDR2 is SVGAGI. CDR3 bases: TGTGCCAGCAGGAGAGCGGGGGGCGTCACAGATACGCAGTATTTT. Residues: CASRRAGGVTDTQYF.

The CDR3: CASSPSGTGALYEQFF. DNA for the CDR3: TGTGCCAGCAGCCCATCCGGGACAGGGGCTTTGTATGAGCAGTTCTTC. This rearrangement joins TRBV9 to TRBJ2-1; 10 nucleotides agree with TRBD1. Germline V lookup: CDR1 SGDLS, CDR2 YYNGEE. This CDR3 spans 16 amino acids. Trimming at V came to 4 bases and at J to 8 bases, leaving 12 bases not matched to a gene.

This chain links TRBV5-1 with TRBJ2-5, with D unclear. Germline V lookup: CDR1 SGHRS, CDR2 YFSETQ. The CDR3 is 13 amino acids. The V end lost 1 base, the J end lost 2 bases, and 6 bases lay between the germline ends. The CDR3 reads CASSLFQQETQYF. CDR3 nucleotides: TGCGCCAGCAGCTTGTTCCAACAAGAGACCCAGTACTTC.

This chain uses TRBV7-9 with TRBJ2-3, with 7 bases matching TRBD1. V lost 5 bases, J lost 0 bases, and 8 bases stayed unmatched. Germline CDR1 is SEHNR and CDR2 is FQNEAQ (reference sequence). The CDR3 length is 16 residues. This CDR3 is CASSLPGTASTDTQYF. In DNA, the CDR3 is TGTGCCAGCAGCCTCCCCGGGACAGCTAGCACAGATACGCAGTATTTT.

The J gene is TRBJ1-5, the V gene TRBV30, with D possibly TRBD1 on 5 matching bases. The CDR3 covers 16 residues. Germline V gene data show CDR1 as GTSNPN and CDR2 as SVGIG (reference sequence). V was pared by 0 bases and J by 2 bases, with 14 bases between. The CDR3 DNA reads TGTGCCTGGAGTGTATCCCATGCGGGGGGCAATCAGCCCCAGCATTTT. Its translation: CAWSVSHAGGNQPQHF.

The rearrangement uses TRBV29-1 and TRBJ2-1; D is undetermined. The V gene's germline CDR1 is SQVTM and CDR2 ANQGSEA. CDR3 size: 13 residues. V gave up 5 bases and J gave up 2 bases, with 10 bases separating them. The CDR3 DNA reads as TGCAGCGTTAACGAGATGACCTACAATGAGCAGTTCTTC. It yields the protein CSVNEMTYNEQFF.

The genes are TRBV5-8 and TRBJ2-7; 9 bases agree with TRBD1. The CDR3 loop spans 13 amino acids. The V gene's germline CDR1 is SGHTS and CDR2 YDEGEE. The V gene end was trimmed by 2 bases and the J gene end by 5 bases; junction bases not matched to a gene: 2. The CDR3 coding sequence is TGTGCCAGCAGCTTCACAGGGGGCGACGAGCAGTACTTC. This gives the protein CASSFTGGDEQYF.

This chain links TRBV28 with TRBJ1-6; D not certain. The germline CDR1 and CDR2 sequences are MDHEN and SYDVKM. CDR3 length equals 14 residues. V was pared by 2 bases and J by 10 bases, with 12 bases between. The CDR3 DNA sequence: TGTGCCAGCAGTTTAAGGGAGGTTCGGTCACCCCTCCACTTT. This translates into CASSLREVRSPLHF.

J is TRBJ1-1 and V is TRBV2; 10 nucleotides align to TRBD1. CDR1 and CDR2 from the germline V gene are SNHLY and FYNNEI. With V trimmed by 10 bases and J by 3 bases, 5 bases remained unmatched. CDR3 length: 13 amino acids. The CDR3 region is CATFGTGDTEAFF. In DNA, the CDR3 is TGTGCCACCTTTGGGACAGGGGACACTGAAGCTTTCTTT.

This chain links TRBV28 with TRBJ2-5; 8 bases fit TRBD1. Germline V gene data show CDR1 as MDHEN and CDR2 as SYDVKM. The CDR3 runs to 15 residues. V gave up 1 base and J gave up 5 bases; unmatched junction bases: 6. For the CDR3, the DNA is TGTGCCAGCAGTTTATTCAGGACAGGGTTGGAGACCCAGTACTTC. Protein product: CASSLFRTGLETQYF. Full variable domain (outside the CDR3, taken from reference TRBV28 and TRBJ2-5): DVKVTQSSRYLVKRTGEKVFLECVQDMDHENMFWYRQDPGLGLRLIYFSYDVKMKEKGDIPEGYSVSREKKERFSLILESASTNQTSMYLCASSLFRTGLETQYFGPGTRLLVL.

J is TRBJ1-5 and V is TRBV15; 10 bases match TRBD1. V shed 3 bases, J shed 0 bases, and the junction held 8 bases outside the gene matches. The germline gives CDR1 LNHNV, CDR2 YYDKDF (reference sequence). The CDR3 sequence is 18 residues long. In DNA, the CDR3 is TGTGCCACCAGCAGGGGGACAGGGGACCCTTATAGCAATCAGCCCCAGCATTTT. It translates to CATSRGTGDPYSNQPQHF. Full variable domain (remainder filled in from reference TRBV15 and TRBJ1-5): DAMVIQNPRYQVTQFGKPVTLSCSQTLNHNVMYWYQQKSSQAPKLLFHYYDKDFNNEADTPDNFQSRRPNTSFCFLDIRSPGLGDTAMYLCATSRGTGDPYSNQPQHFGDGTRLSIL.

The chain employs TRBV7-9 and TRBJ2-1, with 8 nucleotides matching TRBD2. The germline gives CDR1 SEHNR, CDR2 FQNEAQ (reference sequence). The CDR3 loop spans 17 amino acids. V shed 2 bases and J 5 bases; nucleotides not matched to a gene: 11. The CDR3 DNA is TGTGCCAGCAGCTTAACTAGCGGAGGGAAGGCGCACAATGAGCAGTTCTTC. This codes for CASSLTSGGKAHNEQFF.

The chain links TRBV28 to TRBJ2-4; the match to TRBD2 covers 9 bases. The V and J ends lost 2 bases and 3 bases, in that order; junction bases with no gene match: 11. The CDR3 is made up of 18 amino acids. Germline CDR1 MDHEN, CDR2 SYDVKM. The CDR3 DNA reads TGTGCCAGCAGTTTACAGGGTCAGCGGGGGGTAGTCAAAAACATTCAGTACTTC. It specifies CASSLQGQRGVVKNIQYF.

This chain's CDR3 is CASSLNPGNQPQHF. As DNA, the CDR3 is TGCGCCAGCAGCCTCAATCCAGGCAATCAGCCCCAGCATTTT. The V gene is TRBV5-1, the J gene TRBJ1-5; no definite D call. The CDR3 has 14 residues. Germline assignment: CDR1 SGHRS and CDR2 YFSETQ. The V gene lost 4 bases and the J gene lost 2 bases, with 10 bases spanning the gap.

The CDR3 sequence is CASTHPLYQDIQYF. The CDR3 nucleotides read TGTGCCAGCACCCACCCCCTCTACCAGGACATTCAGTACTTC. J is TRBJ2-4 and V is TRBV7-2; D gene uncertain. The CDR3 runs to 14 residues. Germline values: CDR1 SGHTA, CDR2 FQGNSA. The V gene lost 7 bases and the J gene lost 8 bases, with 18 bases spanning the gap.

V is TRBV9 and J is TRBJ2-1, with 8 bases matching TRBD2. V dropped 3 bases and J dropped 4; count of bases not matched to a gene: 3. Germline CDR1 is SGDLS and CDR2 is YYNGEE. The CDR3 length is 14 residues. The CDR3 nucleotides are TGTGCCAGCAGCGACGGGGGGGTATACAATGAGCAGTTCTTC. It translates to CASSDGGVYNEQFF.

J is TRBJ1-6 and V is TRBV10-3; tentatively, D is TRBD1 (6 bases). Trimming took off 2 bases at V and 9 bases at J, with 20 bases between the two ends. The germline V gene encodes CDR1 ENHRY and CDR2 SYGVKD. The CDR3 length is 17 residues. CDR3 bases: TGTGCCATCAGTGAGGGGGTACAGGGTCGTGGGGTTTCACCCCTCCACTTT. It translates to CAISEGVQGRGVSPLHF.

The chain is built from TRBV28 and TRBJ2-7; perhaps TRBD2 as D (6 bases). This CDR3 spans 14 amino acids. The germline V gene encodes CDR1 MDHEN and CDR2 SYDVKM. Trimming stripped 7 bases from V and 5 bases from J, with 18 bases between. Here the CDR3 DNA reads TGTGCCAGCAACCGGGAGATCCATAGAGACGAGCAGTACTTC. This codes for CASNREIHRDEQYF.

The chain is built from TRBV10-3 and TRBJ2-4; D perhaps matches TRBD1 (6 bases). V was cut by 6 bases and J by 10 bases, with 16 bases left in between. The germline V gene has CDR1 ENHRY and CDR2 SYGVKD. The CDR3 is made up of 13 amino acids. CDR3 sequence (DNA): TGTGCCATCAGGGATGGACAGAACCAGATTCAGTACTTC. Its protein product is CAIRDGQNQIQYF.

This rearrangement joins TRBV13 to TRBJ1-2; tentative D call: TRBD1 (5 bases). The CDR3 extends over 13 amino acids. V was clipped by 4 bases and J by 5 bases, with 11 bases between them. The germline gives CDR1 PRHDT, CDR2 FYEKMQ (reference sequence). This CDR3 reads CASSSPGIYGYTF. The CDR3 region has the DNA TGTGCCAGCAGCTCTCCAGGGATTTATGGCTACACCTTC.